These 28 T cell receptor beta chains originate from one sample sequenced in a study of regulatory T cells in long-lasting Graves disease. To make TCR beta libraries, researchers used iRepertoire HTBI primers and Arm-PCR of CDR3 regions. TCRdb reanalysed the multiplex PCR reads using MiXCR and keeps one entry per CDR3 protein. The sample has roughly 420,000 distinct CDR3 sequences, approximately 16% seen once. This sample's time point: newly diagnosed GD, antithyroid drugs for less than 3 months. Making the TCR library involved RNA that had been extracted from PBMCs. These same data were also listed under a study on T cells in Graves' hyperthyroidism and ophthalmopathy.

The material sequenced was peripheral blood mononuclear cells (PBMCs), taken at new diagnosis, from a patient treated with antithyroid drugs. The origin of the receptors is a woman aged 25 to 39 with Graves disease.

The gene calls are TRBV18 and TRBJ2-2; perhaps TRBD2 as D (5 bases). The CDR3 is 16 amino acids. The V gene's germline CDR1 is KGHSH and CDR2 LQKENI. Trimming pared 0 bases from V and 2 bases from J, leaving 10 bases between. CDR3 region: CASSPPRGVNTGELFF. The DNA for the CDR3 is TGTGCCAGCTCACCACCCCGGGGAGTCAACACCGGGGAGCTGTTTTTT.

A word on this clonotype: A much larger clone differs by one base, so this may be a read error. The J gene is TRBJ2-7, the V gene TRBV28; possibly TRBD1 for D (5 bases). This CDR3 region has 13 residues. Germline loops: CDR1 MDHEN, CDR2 SYDVKM. The CDR3 nucleotides are TGTGCCAGCGGTTTCCCGGACACCTACGAGCAGTACTTC. Its protein is CASGFPDTYEQYF.

The rearrangement joins TRBV19 to TRBJ2-1; 7 nucleotides line up with TRBD1. Germline V gene sequence: CDR1 LNHDA, CDR2 SQIVND (reference sequence). The V gene end was trimmed by 3 bases and the J gene end by 1 base; junction bases not matched to a gene: 12. This CDR3 spans 18 amino acids. The CDR3 region has the DNA TGTGCCAGTAGTATTGAGACAGGGAATCGAGGGTCCTACAATGAGCAGTTCTTC. Its protein is CASSIETGNRGSYNEQFF.

The genes are TRBV10-3 and TRBJ1-6; D is ambiguous. Germline V gives CDR1 ENHRY, CDR2 SYGVKD. V dropped 3 bases and J dropped 10 bases, with 13 bases sitting between them. The CDR3 is made up of 14 amino acids. As DNA, the CDR3 is TGTGCCATCAGTGAACGGGGTTGGGAATCACCCCTCCACTTT. Translated: CAISERGWESPLHF.

The chain combines TRBV2 with TRBJ2-2; 7 nucleotides line up with TRBD1. The J segment lost 0 bases and the V segment lost 1 base, leaving 5 bases of the junction unmatched. In germline, CDR1 is SNHLY, CDR2 FYNNEI. There are 17 residues in the CDR3. CDR3 protein: CASSEEIDRANTGELFF. CDR3 coding DNA: TGTGCCAGCAGTGAAGAAATAGACAGGGCGAACACCGGGGAGCTGTTTTTT.

This clonotype was detected many times. The chain links TRBV7-2 to TRBJ2-3; 9 positions match TRBD1. The CDR3 has 16 amino acids. CDR1 and CDR2 (germline): SGHTA, FQGNSA. V gave up 4 bases and J gave up 4 bases; unmatched junction bases: 9. The CDR3, as DNA: TGTGCCAGCAGCTCCCCCACAGGGGGCGCTTCAGATACGCAGTATTTT. It codes for CASSSPTGGASDTQYF.

A few counts support this clonotype. The chain joins TRBV15 to TRBJ1-4; D unclear. Germline-derived CDR1 and CDR2 are LNHNV and YYDKDF (reference sequence). V lost 4 bases and J 1 base, leaving 4 bases between the germline ends. This CDR3 is built from 13 residues. The CDR3 sequence: CATSKGTNEKLFF. The CDR3 coding sequence is TGTGCCACCAGCAAGGGAACTAATGAAAAACTGTTTTTT. The variable domain in full, completed from reference TRBV15 and TRBJ1-4, reads DAMVIQNPRYQVTQFGKPVTLSCSQTLNHNVMYWYQQKSSQAPKLLFHYYDKDFNNEADTPDNFQSRRPNTSFCFLDIRSPGLGDTAMYLCATSKGTNEKLFFGSGTQLSVL.

This clonotype was seen ten or more times. The rearrangement uses TRBV29-1 and TRBJ2-1; 11 nucleotides agree with TRBD2. The CDR3 covers 16 residues. Losses at the gene ends were 6 bases for V and 3 bases for J; bases not matched to a gene: 10. Germline CDR1 reads SQVTM; CDR2 reads ANQGSEA. CDR3 loop: CSVAGLAGHIYNEQFF. DNA for the CDR3: TGCAGCGTCGCAGGACTAGCGGGTCACATCTACAATGAGCAGTTCTTC.

The chain is built from TRBV19 and TRBJ2-1; TRBD1 matches at 7 bases. The germline V gene encodes CDR1 LNHDA and CDR2 SQIVND (reference sequence). This CDR3 spans 14 amino acids. V trimming: 5 bases; J trimming: 4 bases; junction bases outside the gene matches: 5. CDR3 in amino acids: CASSPGTEYNEQFF. The CDR3 DNA follows: TGTGCCAGTAGTCCGGGGACAGAATACAATGAGCAGTTCTTC.

The V call is TRBV24-1, the J call TRBJ2-7; TRBD2 matches at 9 bases. The CDR3 length is 16 residues. Germline CDR1 reads KGHDR; CDR2 reads SFDVKD. Unmatched junction bases numbered 9, after V lost 7 bases and J lost 0 bases. This CDR3 is CATSPSGGKNSYEQYF. The DNA for the CDR3 is TGTGCCACCAGCCCCAGCGGGGGGAAGAACTCCTACGAGCAGTACTTC.

This clonotype was observed at least ten times. V is TRBV11-3 and J is TRBJ2-1; 10 bases fit TRBD2. CDR1 is SGHNT and CDR2 is YENEEA in the germline V gene. CDR3 length: 15 amino acids. The V and J ends lost 4 bases and 5 bases, in that order; junction bases with no gene match: 5. In DNA form, the CDR3 reads TGTGCCAGCAGCTATCTAGCGGGAGCAAACAATGAGCAGTTCTTC. The encoded protein is CASSYLAGANNEQFF. The full variable domain, completed using reference TRBV11-3 and TRBJ2-1, is EAGVVQSPRYKIIEKKQPVAFWCNPISGHNTLYWYLQNLGQGPELLIRYENEEAVDDSQLPKDRFSAERLKGVDSTLKIQPAELGDSAVYLCASSYLAGANNEQFFGPGTRLTVL.

This clonotype was detected ten times or more. The rearrangement joins TRBV20-1 to TRBJ2-3, with TRBD2 identical over 9 bases. The germline V gene encodes CDR1 DFQATT and CDR2 SNEGSKA (reference sequence). The CDR3 runs to 15 residues. Trimming at V came to 6 bases and at J to 4 bases, leaving 11 bases not matched to a gene. The CDR3 region has the DNA TGCAGTGCAGGGGAGCGGGAGGAAGCCCCAGATACGCAGTATTTT. This translates into CSAGEREEAPDTQYF.

Many counts were recorded for this clonotype. CDR3 region: CASSPPSRGPYEQYF. In nucleotides, the CDR3 is TGTGCCAGCTCACCACCAAGCAGGGGCCCCTACGAGCAGTACTTC. V usage is TRBV18 and J usage is TRBJ2-7; D perhaps matches TRBD1 (6 bases). V dropped 0 bases and J dropped 2 bases, with 11 bases sitting between them. Germline V CDR1 and CDR2: KGHSH, LQKENI. This CDR3 contains 15 residues.

This clonotype was observed at least ten times. This chain connects TRBV11-2 to TRBJ2-1; no clear D gene. The ends were cut back, 2 bases at V and 8 bases at J, with 7 bases in the middle. CDR3 length: 12 residues. Germline V gene lookup returns CDR1 SGHAT and CDR2 FQNNGV. The CDR3: CASSLLVDEQFF. The CDR3 region has the DNA TGTGCCAGCAGCTTACTAGTAGATGAGCAGTTCTTC.

There are many counts of this clonotype. The chain links TRBV11-2 to TRBJ1-6; weak D call: TRBD1 (6 bases). Germline V gene sequence: CDR1 SGHAT, CDR2 FQNNGV. The CDR3 runs 12 residues. Trimming took 5 bases from V and 13 from J, leaving 12 bases between them. CDR3 residues: CASSKQGFPLHF. The CDR3 nucleotides read TGTGCCAGCAGCAAACAGGGTTTCCCCCTCCACTTT.

This clonotype was seen ten or more times. J is TRBJ2-7 and V is TRBV18; possibly TRBD2 for D (5 bases). Trimming took 1 base from V and 1 from J, leaving 14 bases between them. CDR3 length: 16 residues. Germline lookup yields CDR1 KGHSH and CDR2 LQKENI. CDR3 sequence reads: CASSPRGVPDSYEQYF. CDR3 bases: TGTGCCAGCTCACCACGGGGAGTTCCAGATTCCTACGAGCAGTACTTC.

This clonotype was seen many times. The chain employs TRBV15 and TRBJ2-7, with 9 bases that match TRBD1. V lost 0 bases to trimming and J lost 3 bases; unmatched junction nucleotides: 3. Germline assignment: CDR1 LNHNV and CDR2 YYDKDF (reference sequence). There are 15 residues in the CDR3. CDR3 coding DNA: TGTGCCACCAGCAGAGACCCGGGACAGGGCTACGAGCAGTACTTC. This codes for CATSRDPGQGYEQYF.

This clonotype showed up many times. The genes are TRBV6-5 and TRBJ2-7, with a tentative D call TRBD2 (5 bases). Trimming removed 0 bases from V and 6 bases from J, with 12 bases in between. This CDR3 is built from 14 residues. Germline CDR1 reads MNHEY; CDR2 reads SVGAGI. CDR3: CASSYSPQRGEQYF. The CDR3 bases are TGTGCCAGCAGTTACTCGCCTCAACGGGGCGAGCAGTACTTC.

There are many counts of this clonotype. The J gene is TRBJ2-7, the V gene TRBV30; D is possibly TRBD2 (7 bases). CDR3 length: 14 amino acids. V dropped 7 bases and J dropped 0 bases, with 16 bases sitting between them. CDR1 and CDR2 (germline): GTSNPN, SVGIG (reference sequence). This CDR3 reads CASLWGGHSYEQYF. In nucleotides, the CDR3 is TGTGCCTCCCTTTGGGGGGGGCACTCCTACGAGCAGTACTTC. Full variable domain (missing parts from reference TRBV30 and TRBJ2-7): SQTIHQWPATLVQPVGSPLSLECTVEGTSNPNLYWYRQAAGRGLQLLFYSVGIGQISSEVPQNLSASRPQDRQFILSSKKLLLSDSGFYLCASLWGGHSYEQYFGPGTRLTVT.

This clonotype came up many times. The chain employs TRBV6-1 and TRBJ2-7, with TRBD1 as a possible D gene (6 bases). CDR3 length: 13 residues. V lost 3 bases, J lost 5 bases, and 11 bases lay in between. Per germline, CDR1 MNHNS and CDR2 SASEGT. The CDR3 region is CASSDRGTDEQYF. Here the CDR3 DNA reads TGTGCCAGCAGTGACAGGGGAACGGACGAGCAGTACTTC.

This clonotype was seen at least ten times. The CDR3 bases are TGTGCCAGCAGCGTGTTAGCGGTGTACAATGAGCAGTTCTTC. Translating gives CASSVLAVYNEQFF. The chain has TRBV11-2 and TRBJ2-1; a possible D gene is TRBD2 (6 bases). The germline gives CDR1 SGHAT, CDR2 FQNNGV. The ends were cut back, 5 bases at V and 4 bases at J, with 12 bases in the middle. The CDR3 contains 14 residues.

On this clonotype itself: This could be a read error, since a much larger clone is one nucleotide away. This chain connects TRBV28 to TRBJ2-1, with a weak D call TRBD1 (6 bases). Germline V lookup: CDR1 MDHEN, CDR2 SYDVKM. With 4 bases removed from V and 10 bases from J, the gap between germline ends came to 20 bases. The CDR3 extends over 15 amino acids. CDR3 sequence reads: CASSSYWTETYEQFF. The DNA of the CDR3 is TGTGCCAGCAGTTCCTACTGGACAGAAACCTACGAGCAGTTCTTC.

This clonotype occurred many times. The rearrangement uses TRBV5-1 and TRBJ2-1; D possibly corresponds to TRBD2 (5 bases). V lost 3 bases and J lost 7, with 17 bases in between. CDR1 SGHRS and CDR2 YFSETQ come from the germline V gene. The CDR3 is made up of 15 amino acids. The CDR3 nucleotides are TGCGCCAGCAGCTCTCAACTAGGACTTGGGAATGAGCAGTTCTTC. This sequence encodes CASSSQLGLGNEQFF.

The table lists this clonotype with a few counts. The chain recombines TRBV28 with TRBJ1-5; no definite D call. V was shortened by 5 bases and J by 4 bases, with 15 bases between the two germline ends. Germline V gives CDR1 MDHEN, CDR2 SYDVKM. The CDR3 loop spans 15 amino acids. In nucleotides, the CDR3 is TGTGCCAGCAGTACCCCCTCCAGGACTAATCAGCCCCAGCATTTT. Encoded protein: CASSTPSRTNQPQHF.

This clonotype was seen many times. This rearrangement joins TRBV18 to TRBJ1-2, with D hard to call. The germline V gene has CDR1 KGHSH and CDR2 LQKENI. This CDR3 comprises 15 residues. Between the trimmed V and J ends, which lost 3 bases and 7 bases, there was a span of 18 bases. This chain's CDR3 is CASSPTDGSTAGYTF. CDR3 coding DNA: TGTGCCAGCTCACCTACGGACGGGTCTACGGCTGGCTACACCTTC.

This clonotype was detected only a few times. The chain has TRBV10-3 and TRBJ1-5; tentatively, D is TRBD1 (5 bases). CDR3 length: 15 amino acids. Trimming stripped 3 bases from V and 0 bases from J, with 9 bases between. CDR1 ENHRY and CDR2 SYGVKD come from the germline V gene. The CDR3: CAISEGEYSNQPQHF. Here the CDR3 DNA reads TGTGCCATCAGTGAAGGGGAGTATAGCAATCAGCCCCAGCATTTT.

This clonotype has just a few counts. The V and J genes are TRBV6-2 or TRBV6-3 and TRBJ2-7, with D possibly TRBD1 on 5 matching bases. Germline V gene sequence: CDR1 MNHEY, CDR2 SVGEGT. This CDR3 has 15 amino acids. The V and J ends lost 2 bases and 4 bases respectively, with 15 bases between them. CDR3 sequence: CASSYQGGSFYEQYF. Here the CDR3 DNA reads TGTGCCAGCAGTTACCAGGGCGGCAGTTTTTACGAGCAGTACTTC.

The sample holds many counts of this clonotype. The chain employs TRBV15 and TRBJ2-1; 14 bases are shared with TRBD2. Germline CDR1 is LNHNV and CDR2 is YYDKDF (reference sequence). V was clipped by 0 bases and J by 0 bases; unmatched bases: 10. The CDR3 contains 21 residues. CDR3 DNA: TGTGCCACCAGCAGAGAGAGGGGACTAGCGGGAGTACCAGTCTCCTACAATGAGCAGTTCTTC. Protein sequence: CATSRERGLAGVPVSYNEQFF.